The 21 T cell receptor beta chains given below trace back to one sample, sequenced in a study of T cells in Graves' hyperthyroidism and ophthalmopathy. TCR beta CDR3 regions were amplified from RNA transcripts. HTBI primers were the set used in a first-round RT-PCR of the TCR CDR3. TCRdb used MiXCR to reprocess the multiplex PCR reads, holding one entry per CDR3 protein. Here the sample spans hundreds of thousands of distinct CDR3 sequences, 35% to 40% being singletons. Sequenced: blood. Receptors originate from a man between 18 and 29 years old with Graves' hyperthyroidism.

This chain joins TRBV19 and TRBJ2-6; D is unresolved. Germline loops: CDR1 LNHDA, CDR2 SQIVND (reference sequence). The CDR3 spans 13 residues. Trimming took 3 bases from V and 4 from J, leaving 4 bases between them. This CDR3 reads CASSIDGANVLTF. CDR3 bases: TGTGCCAGTAGTATTGACGGGGCCAACGTCCTGACTTTC.

This chain connects TRBV9 to TRBJ2-7; D unclear. V was shortened by 0 bases and J by 7 bases, with 14 bases between the two germline ends. This CDR3 contains 14 residues. CDR1 SGDLS and CDR2 YYNGEE come from the germline V gene. In nucleotides, the CDR3 is TGTGCCAGCAGCGTAGACACCGCCACGAGGGAGCAGTACTTC. Amino acids: CASSVDTATREQYF.

The CDR3 spells CASSINLDTEAFF. For the CDR3, the DNA is TGTGCCAGTAGTATTAATCTGGACACTGAAGCTTTCTTT. The chain links TRBV19 to TRBJ1-1, with D uncertain. Between the trimmed V and J ends, which lost 3 bases and 3 bases, there was a span of 8 bases. Germline assignment: CDR1 LNHDA and CDR2 SQIVND (reference sequence). The CDR3 loop spans 13 amino acids.

The chain joins TRBV19 to TRBJ2-1; D not resolved. The CDR3 contains 13 residues. Germline V gives CDR1 LNHDA, CDR2 SQIVND (reference sequence). Between the trimmed V and J ends, which lost 5 bases and 8 bases, there was a span of 13 bases. The CDR3 nucleotides are TGTGCCAGTAGTCTGCAAGACGCCTATGAGCAGTTCTTC. Its protein product is CASSLQDAYEQFF. The full variable domain, its missing parts supplied by reference TRBV19 and TRBJ2-1, is DGGITQSPKYLFRKEGQNVTLSCEQNLNHDAMYWYRQDPGQGLRLIYYSQIVNDFQKGDIAEGYSVSREKKESFPLTVTSAQKNPTAFYLCASSLQDAYEQFFGPGTRLTVL.

Details on this clonotype: One end of the junction is discordant with germline, which a read error may explain. V gene TRBV7-2 combines with J gene TRBJ2-5; D is perhaps TRBD2 (6 bases). The CDR3 extends over 16 amino acids. Germline V gene data show CDR1 as SGHTA and CDR2 as FQGNSA. The CDR3 reads CASSQVKGGAGETQYF. For the CDR3, the DNA is TGCGCCAGCAGCCAAGTGAAGGGCGGGGCGGGAGAGACCCAGTACTTC.

This chain links TRBV19 with TRBJ1-5; tentative D call: TRBD1 (5 bases). With 7 bases removed from V and 5 bases from J, the gap between germline ends came to 21 bases. The germline V gene has CDR1 LNHDA and CDR2 SQIVND (reference sequence). The CDR3 is 16 residues long. This CDR3 reads CASTLPGGGKDQPQHF. CDR3 nucleotides: TGTGCCAGTACCCTACCCGGGGGGGGAAAGGATCAGCCCCAGCATTTT.

This clonotype was counted between two and nine times. CDR3 in amino acids: CASSQEGRPLHF. In DNA, the CDR3 is TGTGCCAGCAGCCAAGAGGGGCGGCCCCTCCACTTT. The chain links TRBV4-2 to TRBJ1-6, with D tentatively TRBD1 (5 bases). The CDR3 sequence is 12 residues long. Germline V gene data show CDR1 as LGHNA and CDR2 as YNFKEQ. Trimming pared 0 bases from V and 13 bases from J, leaving 7 bases between.

In its sample, this clonotype was seen many times. This chain uses TRBV15 with TRBJ1-3; 9 nucleotides match TRBD1. The V gene end was trimmed by 5 bases and the J gene end by 2 bases; junction bases not matched to a gene: 4. The CDR3 loop spans 15 amino acids. Per germline, CDR1 LNHNV and CDR2 YYDKDF (reference sequence). The CDR3 sequence is CATSDRGVAGNTIYF. CDR3 DNA sequence: TGTGCCACCAGCGACAGGGGGGTTGCTGGAAACACCATATATTTT.

V usage is TRBV10-3 and J usage is TRBJ1-1, with a weak D call TRBD1 (5 bases). CDR3 length: 14 amino acids. CDR1 is ENHRY and CDR2 is SYGVKD in the germline V gene. Trimming took 10 bases from V and 1 from J, leaving 16 bases between them. For the CDR3, the DNA is TGTGCCAGCGCGGGGGTTGAGCCGAACACTGAAGCTTTCTTT. Amino acids: CASAGVEPNTEAFF.

The V call is TRBV2, the J call TRBJ1-1; 9 bases align to TRBD1. The CDR3 is 17 residues long. Germline CDR1 reads SNHLY; CDR2 reads FYNNEI. After removal of 10 bases from V and 0 bases from J, the junction contained 15 bases not matched to a gene. CDR3 sequence (DNA): TGTGCCACCCCCCCCGAGGGACAGGGATGGGTGAACACTGAAGCTTTCTTT. Amino acid sequence: CATPPEGQGWVNTEAFF.

The chain uses TRBV10-3 and TRBJ2-2; TRBD1 agrees at 7 bases. Germline lookup yields CDR1 ENHRY and CDR2 SYGVKD. The V gene end was trimmed by 7 bases and the J gene end by 3 bases; junction bases not matched to a gene: 8. This CDR3 is built from 15 residues. CDR3 in amino acids: CAITSDREDTGELFF. The CDR3, as DNA: TGTGCCATCACATCTGACAGGGAAGACACCGGGGAGCTGTTTTTT.

This clonotype showed up just a few times. The chain joins TRBV29-1 to TRBJ2-5; 10 bases fit TRBD1. Germline V gene lookup returns CDR1 SQVTM and CDR2 ANQGSEA. The J segment lost 2 bases and the V segment lost 6 bases, leaving 18 bases of the junction unmatched. The CDR3 extends over 18 amino acids. The CDR3 nucleotides read TGCAGCGTGGACGGGACAGGGGCCGTCTTCGAGGAGCAAGAGACCCAGTACTTC. Protein product: CSVDGTGAVFEEQETQYF.

This clonotype has ten or more counts. The chain recombines TRBV4-1 with TRBJ2-5, with TRBD2 as a possible D gene (5 bases). The germline gives CDR1 MGHRA, CDR2 YSYEKL. This CDR3 is 13 amino acids long. V lost 8 bases and J 5 bases, leaving 15 bases between the germline ends. This CDR3 reads CASAGGFEETQYF. CDR3 sequence (DNA): TGCGCCAGCGCAGGAGGATTCGAGGAGACCCAGTACTTC.

The rearrangement uses TRBV19 and TRBJ2-7; 10 bases are a match to TRBD1. The germline V gene encodes CDR1 LNHDA and CDR2 SQIVND (reference sequence). The CDR3 has 15 amino acids. V trimming: 4 bases; J trimming: 6 bases; junction bases outside the gene matches: 9. The DNA for the CDR3 is TGTGCCAGTAGTACGATTTCCGGGACAGGGGTCGAGCAGTACTTC. Amino acid sequence: CASSTISGTGVEQYF. The complete variable domain, with remaining parts taken from reference TRBV19 and TRBJ2-7, reads DGGITQSPKYLFRKEGQNVTLSCEQNLNHDAMYWYRQDPGQGLRLIYYSQIVNDFQKGDIAEGYSVSREKKESFPLTVTSAQKNPTAFYLCASSTISGTGVEQYFGPGTRLTVT.

This clonotype was counted many times. The chain links TRBV29-1 to TRBJ1-5, with a weak D call TRBD1 (6 bases). CDR3 size: 15 residues. Germline V CDR1 and CDR2: SQVTM, ANQGSEA. Trimming removed 2 bases at V and 3 bases at J, with 14 bases between. The CDR3 DNA reads as TGCAGCGTTGAATTGGCAGGGGAGCCCAATCAGCCCCAGCATTTT. Its translation: CSVELAGEPNQPQHF. The full variable domain, its missing parts supplied by reference TRBV29-1 and TRBJ1-5, is SAVISQKPSRDICQRGTSLTIQCQVDSQVTMMFWYRQQPGQSLTLIATANQGSEATYESGFVIDKFPISRPNLTFSTLTVSNMSPEDSSIYLCSVELAGEPNQPQHFGDGTRLSIL.

This clonotype turned up a few times. The chain combines TRBV11-1 with TRBJ1-1, with a weak D call TRBD1 (6 bases). The CDR3 totals 13 residues. The germline gives CDR1 SGHAT, CDR2 FQDESV (reference sequence). Trimming took 4 bases from V and 9 from J, leaving 15 bases between them. The CDR3 DNA reads as TGTGCCAGCAGCTCGAGGGACAACCTAAAAGCTTTCTTT. As protein: CASSSRDNLKAFF.

This rearrangement joins TRBV5-1 to TRBJ1-1, with D hard to call. V was clipped by 4 bases and J by 10 bases, with 20 bases between them. The CDR3 sequence is 14 residues long. CDR1 and CDR2 (germline): SGHRS, YFSETQ. This CDR3 is CASSITSGRSVAFF. The CDR3 region has the DNA TGCGCCAGCAGCATCACTAGCGGGAGGTCGGTAGCTTTCTTT.

This clonotype appeared a few times. The rearrangement joins TRBV12-3 or TRBV12-4 to TRBJ1-5; D not resolved. Trimming shortened V by 5 bases and J by 0 bases, and 8 bases separated the two germline ends. The CDR3 consists of 14 residues. CDR3 residues: CASSPEVSNQPQHF. CDR3 DNA sequence: TGTGCCAGCAGTCCAGAGGTTAGCAATCAGCCCCAGCATTTT.

This clonotype was observed a few times. This chain connects TRBV7-9 to TRBJ1-4, with D possibly matching TRBD1 (6 bases). V shed 4 bases and J shed 5 bases, with 14 bases lying between them. CDR3 length: 15 amino acids. Germline lookup yields CDR1 SEHNR and CDR2 FQNEAQ (reference sequence). The DNA of the CDR3 is TGTGCCAGCAGCTCCGCGGACAGACCCAATGAAAAACTGTTTTTT. It encodes CASSSADRPNEKLFF.

This clonotype was counted between two and nine times. The chain couples TRBV7-9 to TRBJ1-5; unclear D gene. Trimming removed 3 bases at V and 5 bases at J, with 8 bases between. Germline assignment: CDR1 SEHNR and CDR2 FQNEAQ (reference sequence). The length of the CDR3 is 13 residues. The CDR3 spells CASSFTDYQPQHF. CDR3 in DNA: TGTGCCAGCAGCTTTACCGACTATCAGCCCCAGCATTTT.

This clonotype was counted between two and nine times. The genes are TRBV6-6 and TRBJ1-1; 8 bases are a match to TRBD1. CDR1 is MNHNY and CDR2 is SVGAGI in the germline V gene (reference sequence). This CDR3 is built from 13 residues. The V and J ends lost 7 bases and 4 bases, in that order; junction bases with no gene match: 5. CDR3 coding DNA: TGTGCCAGCACTCCCGGGACAGGCACTGAAGCTTTCTTT. Residues: CASTPGTGTEAFF.